This entry describes one T cell receptor (beta chain). Its antigen is as yet unknown. The record originates from a study of PD-L1 blockade in urothelial cancer. Study summary: Median T cell yield from blood was over 130,000.

This sample's time point: pretreatment peripheral blood. Each patient gave between 1 and 8 samples, pretreatment and on-treatment. Method: immunoSEQ multiplex PCR; TCRdb's copy keeps in-frame clones and lacks some. The sample lists about 56,000 clones, 85% occurring once. General study points: Larger 3-week expansion of tumor-associated blood clones was seen in durable-benefit patients. Below-median pretreatment blood TCR clonality predicted better survival.

Germline values: CDR1 LNHNV, CDR2 YYDKDF (reference sequence). V was clipped by 3 bases and J by 6 bases, with 12 bases between them. This CDR3 spans 14 amino acids. This receptor was taken from an older man with urothelial cancer. The input for sequencing was PBMCs, taken around atezolizumab (anti-PD-L1) treatment. The chain couples TRBV15 to TRBJ2-4, with D possibly TRBD1 on 6 matching bases. This CDR3 reads CATSSWDKANIQYF. CDR3 DNA sequence: TGTGCCACCAGCAGTTGGGACAAGGCAAACATTCAGTACTTC.